The source of this TCR beta chain is a study of CD8 T cells in ankylosing spondylitis. Findings and limits, study-wide: CD8+ cells made up the disease-linked clones, which were relatively rare in peripheral blood. Reports say disease-linked clones showed up significantly more in matched ankylosing spondylitis synovial fluid. Within ankylosing spondylitis blood, a TCR beta motif made up of several highly homologous variants appeared to be characteristic.

Molecular-barcoded quantitative 5'-RACE produced these TCR beta libraries. Via MiXCR, TCRdb re-called the 5' RACE reads, giving one row per CDR3 protein. This repertoire shows 150,000 to 200,000 distinct CDR3 sequences, about an eighth found once; its top ten account for approximately 10%. The ends were cut back, 5 bases at V and 5 bases at J, with 18 bases in the middle. The CDR3 has 15 amino acids. The germline V gene has CDR1 DFQATT and CDR2 SNEGSKA (reference sequence). Regarding this clonotype: Its antigen is unknown.

The chain employs TRBV20-1 and TRBJ2-2; tentatively, D is TRBD2 (6 bases). The sequencing sample was made of blood, either unsorted or a sorted T cell fraction (not recorded which). The source of this sequence is a female donor with ankylosing spondylitis or in good health (not recorded which). The CDR3 sequence is CSAPAGSPSTGELFF. The CDR3 nucleotides read TGCAGTGCTCCCGCGGGGTCCCCTTCTACCGGGGAGCTGTTTTTT.